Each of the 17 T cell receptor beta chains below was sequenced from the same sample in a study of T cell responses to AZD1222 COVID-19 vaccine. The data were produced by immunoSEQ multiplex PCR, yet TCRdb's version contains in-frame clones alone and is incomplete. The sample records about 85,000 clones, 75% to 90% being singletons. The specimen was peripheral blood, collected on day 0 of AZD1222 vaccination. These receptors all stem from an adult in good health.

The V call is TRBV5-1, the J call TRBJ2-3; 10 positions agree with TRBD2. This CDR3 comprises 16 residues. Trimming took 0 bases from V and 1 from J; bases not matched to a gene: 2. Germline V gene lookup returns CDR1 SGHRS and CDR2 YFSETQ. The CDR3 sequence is CASSLGSGRGTDTQYF. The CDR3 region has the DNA TGCGCCAGCAGCTTGGGCAGCGGGAGGGGCACAGATACGCAGTATTTT.

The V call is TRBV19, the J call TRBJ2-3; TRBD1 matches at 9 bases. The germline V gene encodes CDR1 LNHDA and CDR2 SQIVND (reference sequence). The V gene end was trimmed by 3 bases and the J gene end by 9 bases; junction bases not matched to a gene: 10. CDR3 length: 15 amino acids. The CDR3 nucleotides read TGTGCCAGTAGTATCCGGGACAGGGATGTTGGCACGCAGTATTTT. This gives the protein CASSIRDRDVGTQYF.

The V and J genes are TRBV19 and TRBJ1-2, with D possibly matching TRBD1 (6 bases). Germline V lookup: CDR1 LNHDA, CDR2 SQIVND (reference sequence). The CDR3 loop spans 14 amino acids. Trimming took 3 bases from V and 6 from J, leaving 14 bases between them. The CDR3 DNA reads TGTGCCAGTAGTATTGGGGGCAGGCACAATGGCTACACCTTC. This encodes CASSIGGRHNGYTF.

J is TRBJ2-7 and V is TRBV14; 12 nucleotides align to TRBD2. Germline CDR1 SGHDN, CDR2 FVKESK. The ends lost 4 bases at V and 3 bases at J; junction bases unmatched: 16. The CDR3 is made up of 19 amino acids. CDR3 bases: TGTGCCAGCAGCCGCAATATCGCGAAGACTAGCGGGAGAAACTACGAGCAGTACTTC. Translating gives CASSRNIAKTSGRNYEQYF.

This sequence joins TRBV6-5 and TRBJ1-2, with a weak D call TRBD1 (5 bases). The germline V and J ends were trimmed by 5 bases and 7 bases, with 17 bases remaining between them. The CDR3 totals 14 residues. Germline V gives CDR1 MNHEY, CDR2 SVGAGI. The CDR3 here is CASSPPGGSGGYTF. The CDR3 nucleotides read TGTGCCAGCAGTCCTCCTGGGGGTTCGGGTGGCTACACCTTC.

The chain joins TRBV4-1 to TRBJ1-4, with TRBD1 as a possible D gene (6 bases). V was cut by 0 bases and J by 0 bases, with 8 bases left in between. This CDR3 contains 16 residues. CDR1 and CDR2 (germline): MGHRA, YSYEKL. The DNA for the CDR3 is TGCGCCAGCAGCCAAGACGAGGGGGCAACTAATGAAAAACTGTTTTTT. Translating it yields CASSQDEGATNEKLFF.

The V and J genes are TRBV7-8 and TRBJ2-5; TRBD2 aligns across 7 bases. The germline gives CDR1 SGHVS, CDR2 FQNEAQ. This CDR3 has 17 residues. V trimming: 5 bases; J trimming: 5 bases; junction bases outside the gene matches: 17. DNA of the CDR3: TGTGCCAGCAGCACCCGACTAGCTCCACAACTGGGGGAGACCCAGTACTTC. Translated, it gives CASSTRLAPQLGETQYF.

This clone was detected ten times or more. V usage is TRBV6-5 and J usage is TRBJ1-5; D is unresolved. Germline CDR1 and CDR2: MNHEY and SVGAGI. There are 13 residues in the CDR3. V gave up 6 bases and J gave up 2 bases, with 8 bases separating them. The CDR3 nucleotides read TGTGCCAGCAGCACAAGCCGCAATCAGCCCCAGCATTTT. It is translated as CASSTSRNQPQHF.

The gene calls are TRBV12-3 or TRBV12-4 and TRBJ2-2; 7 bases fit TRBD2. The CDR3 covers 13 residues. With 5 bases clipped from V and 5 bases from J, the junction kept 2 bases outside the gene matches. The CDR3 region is CASSGSGTGELFF. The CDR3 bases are TGTGCCAGCAGTGGTAGCGGGACCGGGGAGCTGTTTTTT.

CDR3 sequence reads: CASSLEPGRDNSPLHF. In nucleotides, the CDR3 is TGTGCCAGCAGCTTGGAGCCAGGGAGAGATAATTCACCCCTCCACTTT. V gene TRBV5-4 combines with J gene TRBJ1-6; TRBD1 is a possible D gene (5 bases). Trimming removed 0 bases at V and 5 bases at J, with 12 bases between. The CDR3 is made up of 16 amino acids. In germline, CDR1 is SGHNT, CDR2 YYREEE (reference sequence).

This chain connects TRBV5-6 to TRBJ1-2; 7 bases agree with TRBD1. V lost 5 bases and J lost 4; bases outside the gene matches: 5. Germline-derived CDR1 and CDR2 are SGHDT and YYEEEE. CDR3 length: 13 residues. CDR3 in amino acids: CASSERGPYGYTF. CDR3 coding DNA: TGTGCCAGCAGTGAAAGGGGGCCCTATGGCTACACCTTC.

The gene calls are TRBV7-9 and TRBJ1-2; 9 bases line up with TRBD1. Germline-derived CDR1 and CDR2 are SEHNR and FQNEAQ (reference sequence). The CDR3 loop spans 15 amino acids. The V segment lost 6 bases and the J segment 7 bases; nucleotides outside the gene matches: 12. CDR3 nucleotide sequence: TGTGCCAGCAGTTTCTCACAGGGGGCAGAGCGTGGCTACACCTTC. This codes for CASSFSQGAERGYTF. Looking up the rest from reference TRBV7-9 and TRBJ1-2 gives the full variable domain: DTGVSQNPRHKITKRGQNVTFRCDPISEHNRLYWYRQTLGQGPEFLTYFQNEAQLEKSRLLSDRFSAERPKGSFSTLEIQRTEQGDSAMYLCASSFSQGAERGYTFGSGTRLTVV.

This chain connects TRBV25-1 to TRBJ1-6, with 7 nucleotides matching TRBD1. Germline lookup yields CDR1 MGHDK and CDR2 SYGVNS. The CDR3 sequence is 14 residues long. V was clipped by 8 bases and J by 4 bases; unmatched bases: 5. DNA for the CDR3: TGTGCCAGCGCCCCGGGACAGTATAATTCACCCCTCCACTTT. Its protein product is CASAPGQYNSPLHF.

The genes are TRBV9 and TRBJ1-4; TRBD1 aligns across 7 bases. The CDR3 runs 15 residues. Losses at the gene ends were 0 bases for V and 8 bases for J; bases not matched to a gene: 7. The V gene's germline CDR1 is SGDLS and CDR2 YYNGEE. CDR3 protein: CASSVAGTVGEKLFF. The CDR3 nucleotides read TGTGCCAGCAGCGTAGCCGGGACAGTCGGCGAAAAACTGTTTTTT.

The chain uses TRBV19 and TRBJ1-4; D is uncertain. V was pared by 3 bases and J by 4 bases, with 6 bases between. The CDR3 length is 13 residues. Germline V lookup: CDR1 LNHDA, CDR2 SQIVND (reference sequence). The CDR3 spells CASSMGLNEKLFF. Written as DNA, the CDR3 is TGTGCCAGTAGTATGGGCCTTAATGAAAAACTGTTTTTT.

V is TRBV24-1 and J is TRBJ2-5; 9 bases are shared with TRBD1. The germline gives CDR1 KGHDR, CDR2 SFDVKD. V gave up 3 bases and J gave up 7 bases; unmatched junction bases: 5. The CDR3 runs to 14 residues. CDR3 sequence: CATSDTGGAGTQYF. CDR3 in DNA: TGTGCCACCAGTGATACAGGGGGCGCCGGGACCCAGTACTTC.

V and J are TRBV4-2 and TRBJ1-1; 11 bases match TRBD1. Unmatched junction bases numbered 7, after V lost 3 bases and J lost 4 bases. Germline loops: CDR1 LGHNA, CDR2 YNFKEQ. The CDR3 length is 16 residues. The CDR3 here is CASSHPPGQGVTEAFF. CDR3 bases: TGTGCCAGCAGCCATCCGCCGGGACAGGGGGTCACTGAAGCTTTCTTT.